This T cell receptor (beta chain) was recovered during a study of shared clonotypes between healthy human individuals. In the source study's methods: Filtering differed since immunoSEQ provided only junctions, with no quality scores. This table comes from immunoSEQ multiplex PCR, and its TCRdb copy is limited to in-frame clones, with some not included. V and J calls and clone size follow that table, whereas D and trimming were derived from the DNA. The table shows some 500,000 clones, with 95% to 97% occurring only once. CDR1 is SGHNT and CDR2 is YYREEE in the germline V gene (reference sequence). V shed 10 bases and J 3 bases; nucleotides not matched to a gene: 7. The CDR3 sequence is 14 residues long. About this clone itself: The target antigen is unknown.

Broader study findings: Generation probabilities of non-shared clonotypes were lower (relative to those shared by all four donors). Only blood samples were collected, and tissue repertoires likely differ. Richness estimates generally favored naive over memory subsets.

The J gene is TRBJ2-3, the V gene TRBV5-4; 11 positions agree with TRBD2. The clonotype comes from a woman in her twenties or thirties in good health. Sequencing was carried out using naive CD4+ T cells sorted from blood. Subset here: CD45RA+ positively selected. CDR3 amino acids: CAARLAGTTDTQYF. The DNA of the CDR3 is TGTGCCGCTCGACTAGCGGGAACGACAGATACGCAGTATTTT.